A single sample is the source of the 14 T cell receptor beta chains below, sequenced in a study of blood T cell repertoires in COVID-19. The assay was immunoSEQ multiplex PCR, and TCRdb's table has in-frame clones only and misses some. Among a few hundred thousand clones, around 85% were seen once, and the ten largest hold approximately 3.6%. The material sequenced was peripheral blood. These receptors all come from a young woman with acute or convalescent COVID-19.

The V and J genes are TRBV6-5 and TRBJ1-2, with a weak D call TRBD1 (5 bases). V gave up 2 bases and J gave up 3 bases, with 7 bases separating them. Germline CDR1 MNHEY, CDR2 SVGAGI. This CDR3 has 13 residues. CDR3 DNA: TGTGCCAGCAGTTACGACAGATACTATGGCTACACCTTC. It translates to CASSYDRYYGYTF.

This clone is a singleton in its sample. The chain links TRBV2 to TRBJ2-3; D is ambiguous. The V gene's germline CDR1 is SNHLY and CDR2 FYNNEI. With 9 bases removed from V and 0 bases from J, the gap between germline ends came to 10 bases. The CDR3 has 13 amino acids. Here the CDR3 DNA reads TGTGCCAGGACGACATCTAGCACAGATACGCAGTATTTT. Translated: CARTTSSTDTQYF.

The chain couples TRBV5-1 to TRBJ2-2; perhaps TRBD2 as D (6 bases). With 2 bases removed from V and 5 bases from J, the gap between germline ends came to 16 bases. This CDR3 is built from 16 residues. CDR1 is SGHRS, CDR2 YFSETQ, per germline. The chain's CDR3 is CASSFTSPTRTGELFF. CDR3 nucleotides: TGCGCCAGCAGCTTTACTAGCCCAACAAGAACCGGGGAGCTGTTTTTT. Drawing the rest from reference TRBV5-1 and TRBJ2-2, the complete variable domain is KAGVTQTPRYLIKTRGQQVTLSCSPISGHRSVSWYQQTPGQGLQFLFEYFSETQRNKGNFPGRFSGRQFSNSRSEMNVSTLELGDSALYLCASSFTSPTRTGELFFGEGSRLTVL.

This clone appeared once. The chain has TRBV13 and TRBJ2-7; TRBD2 matches at 13 bases. V shed 5 bases and J 7 bases; nucleotides not matched to a gene: 8. CDR1 and CDR2 from the germline V gene are PRHDT and FYEKMQ (reference sequence). The CDR3 has 15 amino acids. As DNA, the CDR3 is TGTGCCAGCAGCCGGACTAGCGGGGGCCCGGGGGAGCAGTACTTC. It codes for CASSRTSGGPGEQYF.

The rearrangement uses TRBV5-1 and TRBJ2-1; 10 positions match TRBD2. Per germline, CDR1 SGHRS and CDR2 YFSETQ. V shed 1 base and J 7 bases; nucleotides not matched to a gene: 8. CDR3 length: 16 amino acids. The CDR3 sequence: CASSLTGTSAGNEQFF. The CDR3 nucleotides are TGCGCCAGCAGCTTGACCGGGACTAGCGCAGGGAATGAGCAGTTCTTC. Drawing the rest from reference TRBV5-1 and TRBJ2-1, the complete variable domain is KAGVTQTPRYLIKTRGQQVTLSCSPISGHRSVSWYQQTPGQGLQFLFEYFSETQRNKGNFPGRFSGRQFSNSRSEMNVSTLELGDSALYLCASSLTGTSAGNEQFFGPGTRLTVL.

The chain employs TRBV9 and TRBJ1-5; no definite D call. With 3 bases removed from V and 8 bases from J, the gap between germline ends came to 12 bases. The CDR3 sequence is 13 residues long. The germline V gene encodes CDR1 SGDLS and CDR2 YYNGEE. CDR3 sequence (DNA): TGTGCCAGCAGCGCCGAACTTCGTGAGCCCCAGCATTTT. Encoded protein: CASSAELREPQHF. Looking up the rest from reference TRBV9 and TRBJ1-5 gives the full variable domain: DSGVTQTPKHLITATGQRVTLRCSPRSGDLSVYWYQQSLDQGLQFLIQYYNGEERAKGNILERFSAQQFPDLHSELNLSSLELGDSALYFCASSAELREPQHFGDGTRLSIL.

The chain links TRBV5-4 to TRBJ1-1; 7 nucleotides line up with TRBD1. J gave up 1 base and V 4 bases, and 4 bases lay outside the gene matches. CDR1 and CDR2 from the germline V gene are SGHNT and YYREEE (reference sequence). The CDR3 consists of 14 residues. The CDR3 is CASSIDRENTEAFF. CDR3 in DNA: TGTGCCAGCAGCATTGACAGGGAGAACACTGAAGCTTTCTTT.

A word on this clone: This sample includes further DNA sequences coding for the same CDR3. The CDR3 spells CASSVGTVNEQFF. As DNA, the CDR3 is TGTGCCAGCAGCGTAGGAACGGTAAATGAGCAGTTCTTC. The chain employs TRBV9 and TRBJ2-1; D ambiguous. CDR3 size: 13 residues. With 0 bases removed from V and 7 bases from J, the gap between germline ends came to 8 bases. The V gene's germline CDR1 is SGDLS and CDR2 YYNGEE.

This chain joins TRBV29-1 and TRBJ2-2; perhaps TRBD1 as D (5 bases). The CDR3 consists of 16 residues. From germline, CDR1 is SQVTM and CDR2 ANQGSEA. V was shortened by 3 bases and J by 1 base, with 15 bases between the two germline ends. The DNA for the CDR3 is TGCAGCGTTGATAGGTCCGAGACAGAGAACACCGGGGAGCTGTTTTTT. This encodes CSVDRSETENTGELFF.

The chain links TRBV3-1 (or the pseudogene TRBV3-2) to TRBJ2-7; D may be TRBD2 (7 bases). This CDR3 spans 14 amino acids. Germline CDR1 reads LGHDT; CDR2 reads YNNKEL (reference sequence). V was pared by 4 bases and J by 3 bases, with 13 bases between. CDR3 protein: CASSRAGANYEQYF. The CDR3 DNA reads TGTGCCAGCAGCCGGGCGGGGGCGAACTACGAGCAGTACTTC.

The chain links TRBV9 to TRBJ2-5; 15 bases map to TRBD2. Per germline, CDR1 SGDLS and CDR2 YYNGEE. Trimming cost V 4 bases and J 2 bases; bases outside gene matches: 9. The CDR3 totals 18 residues. CDR3 protein: CASSLRTSGGEKQETQYF. The CDR3 DNA reads as TGTGCCAGCAGCTTACGGACTAGCGGGGGGGAAAAACAAGAGACCCAGTACTTC.

This CDR3 is CASSDYRLAGTDTQYF. CDR3 in DNA: TGCGCCAGCAGTGATTATAGGCTAGCAGGCACAGATACGCAGTATTTT. V usage is TRBV10-1 and J usage is TRBJ2-3; a weak D match, TRBD2 (5 bases). CDR1 is WNHNN, CDR2 SYGVQD, per germline (reference sequence). The CDR3 is 16 amino acids. Trimming pared 3 bases from V and 1 base from J, leaving 14 bases between.

V and J are TRBV5-6 and TRBJ2-7; TRBD2 matches at 9 bases. Trimming removed 4 bases from V and 6 bases from J; junction bases left unmatched: 5. The CDR3 is 13 residues long. CDR1 and CDR2 from the germline V gene are SGHDT and YYEEEE. The DNA for the CDR3 is TGTGCCAGCAGCAAAAGCGGGAGGACCGAGCAGTACTTC. Protein sequence: CASSKSGRTEQYF.

V gene TRBV2 combines with J gene TRBJ2-3; 9 positions match TRBD2. The J segment lost 2 bases and the V segment lost 4 bases, leaving 7 bases of the junction unmatched. Per the germline V gene, CDR1 is SNHLY and CDR2 is FYNNEI. The CDR3 is made up of 16 amino acids. The CDR3 here is CASSGPGLAFTDTQYF. The CDR3 coding sequence is TGTGCCAGCAGTGGACCGGGACTAGCCTTCACAGATACGCAGTATTTT.